The source of this T cell receptor (beta chain) is a study of T cell repertoires in aging, cancer and after chemotherapy. Study-level information: Patients with glioblastoma brain tumors were sampled before and after temozolomide-based therapy.

Trimming took off 3 bases at V and 11 bases at J, with 5 bases between the two ends. This CDR3 has 11 residues. Germline V gene lookup returns CDR1 SGHDN and CDR2 FVKESK. TRB rearrangements spanning V, D and J were amplified using mixed TRB-A/B primers. From the multiplex PCR reads, TCRdb called clonotypes with MiXCR, one entry per CDR3 protein. This sample carries about 2,700 distinct CDR3 sequences, 28% of them seen once, and the ten largest clones take approximately 9.1%. The template was genomic DNA from peripheral blood, not RNA. Notes on the study in general: In healthy donors, age-related TCR diversity loss mainly reflected lost richness. Age-matched healthy donors had significantly more diverse, less clonal blood TCR repertoires than untreated cancer patients. The repertoire data cannot show anything about immunological memory following chemotherapy.

This clonotype has a handful of counts. Its antigen is not identified. This receptor was obtained from a human donor with a solid tumor. Sequenced sample: blood. The chain carries TRBV14 and TRBJ1-6, with unresolved D. This chain's CDR3 is CASSHGTPLHF. CDR3 nucleotides: TGTGCCAGCAGCCATGGGACACCCCTCCACTTT.